This is a list of T cell receptor beta chains from one sample in a study of T cells after yellow fever vaccination. TCRdb itself ran the 5' RACE reads through MiXCR, one entry per CDR3 protein. The data contain roughly 330,000 distinct CDR3 sequences, around 6.8% of them singletons. Here the sequenced sample was PBMCs, taken roughly 46 days after the first yellow fever vaccination. The receptors were gathered from a man between 18 and 29 years old who received the YFV17D yellow fever vaccine. Each CDR3 is given with its conserved first and last residue. D genes are given only for firm matches. Some rows have no size entry. The others give once, few or many, or a class for an expanded clone.

D gene	V gene	clone size	J gene	CDR3 protein	CDR3 DNA
TRBD1	TRBV7-6	few	TRBJ1-6	CASSLKGGDRGSPLHF	TGTGCCAGCAGCTTAAAAGGAGGGGACAGGGGTTCACCCCTCCACTTT
-	TRBV12-3/TRBV12-4	-	TRBJ2-1	CASSLVREAGVKDEQFF	TGTGCCAGCAGTTTAGTGAGGGAGGCAGGGGTCAAGGATGAGCAGTTCTTC
-	TRBV10-3	few	TRBJ2-5	CAISGGTGGEQETQYF	TGTGCCATCAGTGGGGGCACGGGCGGGGAGCAAGAGACCCAGTACTTC
-	TRBV7-3	many	TRBJ2-3	CASSAPGDDTQYF	TGTGCCAGCAGCGCGCCAGGGGACGATACGCAGTATTTT
TRBD1	TRBV29-1	many	TRBJ2-5	CSVDRTGKETQYF	TGCAGCGTTGACCGGACAGGGAAAGAGACCCAGTACTTC
-	TRBV12-5	-	TRBJ2-5	CASGTGSIETQYF	TGTGCTAGTGGAACAGGGTCCATAGAGACCCAGTACTTC
-	TRBV5-6	few	TRBJ2-7	CASSPPAGASYEQYF	TGTGCCAGCAGCCCCCCCGCAGGAGCATCCTACGAGCAGTACTTC
-	TRBV14	-	TRBJ1-1	CASSRTQGWGTEAFF	TGTGCCAGCAGCCGAACTCAGGGCTGGGGCACTGAAGCTTTCTTT
TRBD1	TRBV9	few	TRBJ2-2	CASSGGTGSSEGPGELFF	TGTGCCAGCAGCGGCGGGACAGGGTCTTCCGAAGGTCCCGGGGAGCTGTTTTTT
-	TRBV14	-	TRBJ2-1	CASSQGGWTGYNEQFF	TGTGCCAGCAGCCAAGGGGGATGGACCGGCTACAATGAGCAGTTCTTC
TRBD2	TRBV27	-	TRBJ2-5	CASSFQGTSGGPRETQYF	TGTGCCAGCAGTTTCCAGGGGACTAGCGGGGGGCCCCGAGAGACCCAGTACTTC
-	TRBV7-9	many	TRBJ2-3	CASSLYARTDTQYF	TGTGCCAGCAGCTTATACGCTAGAACAGATACGCAGTATTTT
TRBD1	TRBV6-5	many	TRBJ2-1	CASSYLRDRANEQFF	TGTGCCAGCAGCTACCTCCGGGACAGGGCAAATGAGCAGTTCTTC
TRBD2	TRBV7-2	-	TRBJ2-3	CASSLRLAGGPDTQYF	TGTGCCAGCAGCTTAAGGCTAGCGGGGGGCCCAGATACGCAGTATTTT
-	TRBV12-3/TRBV12-4	-	TRBJ2-5	CASIKWGPGETQYF	TGTGCCAGCATTAAATGGGGGCCCGGTGAGACCCAGTACTTC
TRBD2	TRBV11-2	once	TRBJ2-1	CASSIRAAAGGPVNEQFF	TGTGCCAGCAGCATACGAGCGGCGGCGGGGGGGCCCGTCAATGAGCAGTTCTTC
-	TRBV4-1	many	TRBJ1-1	CASSQSRGLNTEAFF	TGCGCCAGCAGCCAGTCTAGAGGCTTGAACACTGAAGCTTTCTTT
-	TRBV4-1	few	TRBJ1-6	CASSPGASGGNSPLHF	TGCGCCAGCAGCCCCGGGGCGTCCGGGGGTAATTCACCCCTCCACTTT
TRBD1	TRBV20-1	-	TRBJ2-5	CSAEPGQGLLSQYF	TGCAGTGCTGAGCCGGGACAGGGGCTTTTATCCCAGTACTTC
-	TRBV20-1	-	TRBJ2-2	CSASFSNTGELFF	TGCAGTGCTAGCTTTTCGAACACCGGGGAGCTGTTTTTT
-	TRBV6-2/TRBV6-3	few	TRBJ2-5	CASRGPSWETQYF	TGTGCCAGCAGAGGACCTTCCTGGGAGACCCAGTACTTC
-	TRBV14	-	TRBJ1-6	CASSQGGYNSPLHF	TGTGCCAGCAGCCAAGGAGGGTATAATTCACCCCTCCACTTT
TRBD2	TRBV6-1	-	TRBJ2-6	CASSELRGVNVLTF	TGTGCCAGCAGTGAATTACGGGGGGTCAACGTCCTGACTTTC
-	TRBV29-1	-	TRBJ1-2	CSADFGASNYGYTF	TGCAGCGCCGATTTTGGGGCGTCTAACTATGGCTACACCTTC
-	TRBV6-1	few	TRBJ2-2	CASTKGQPNTGELFF	TGTGCCAGCACTAAAGGGCAGCCCAACACCGGGGAGCTGTTTTTT
TRBD2	TRBV4-3	-	TRBJ2-3	CASSQELAGGPTDTPYF	TGCGCCAGCAGCCAAGAACTAGCGGGGGGCCCGACAGATACGCCGTATTTT
-	TRBV7-9	many	TRBJ1-2	CASSKDKGLNYGYTF	TGTGCCAGCAGCAAGGACAAGGGCCTTAACTATGGCTACACCTTC
-	TRBV7-2	-	TRBJ2-6	CASSLFRINSGANVLTF	TGTGCCAGCAGCTTATTTAGGATAAACTCTGGGGCCAACGTCCTGACTTTC
-	TRBV7-9	many	TRBJ1-5	CASSFSDTNQPQHF	TGTGCCAGCAGCTTTAGTGACACCAATCAGCCCCAGCATTTT
-	TRBV12-3/TRBV12-4	-	TRBJ1-5	CASSFDQPQHF	TGTGCCAGCAGTTTTGACCAGCCCCAGCATTTT
TRBD1	TRBV27	-	TRBJ2-4	CASSTGGWAVGVKNIQYF	TGTGCCAGCAGTACAGGGGGCTGGGCCGTTGGGGTCAAAAACATTCAGTACTTC
-	TRBV14	-	TRBJ1-1	CASSQVQMNTEAFF	TGTGCCAGCAGCCAAGTACAGATGAACACTGAAGCTTTCTTT
-	TRBV18	few	TRBJ2-7	CASSKDGVLSYEQYF	TGTGCCAGCTCAAAGGATGGAGTCCTATCCTACGAGCAGTACTTC
TRBD2	TRBV12-3/TRBV12-4	-	TRBJ2-3	CASSLLAYSAADTQYF	TGTGCCAGCAGTCTACTAGCGTATTCTGCCGCAGATACGCAGTATTTT
-	TRBV5-6	-	TRBJ2-4	CASSVDSHNIQYF	TGTGCCAGCAGCGTCGACAGCCACAACATTCAGTACTTC
TRBD2	TRBV12-3/TRBV12-4	few	TRBJ2-5	CASSGGNLETQYF	TGTGCCAGCAGCGGGGGGAATTTAGAGACCCAGTACTTC
-	TRBV6-1	-	TRBJ1-1	CASRPGTLNTEAFF	TGTGCCAGCAGACCCGGGACACTTAACACTGAAGCTTTCTTT
TRBD2	TRBV7-2	-	TRBJ2-3	CASSLPASGGTQYF	TGTGCCAGCAGCTTACCGGCTAGCGGGGGGACGCAGTATTTT
TRBD1	TRBV7-2	-	TRBJ2-7	CASSSWTGAYEQYF	TGTGCCAGCAGCTCATGGACAGGAGCCTACGAGCAGTACTTC
-	TRBV6-5	-	TRBJ1-3	CASSFRVYGSGNTIYF	TGTGCCAGCAGTTTCAGGGTTTACGGCTCTGGAAACACCATATATTTT
TRBD1	TRBV2	-	TRBJ1-5	CASSKYTGGLDQPQHF	TGTGCCAGCAGTAAATATACAGGGGGTTTGGATCAGCCCCAGCATTTT
TRBD1	TRBV6-5	-	TRBJ2-5	CASSYWGRGLETQYF	TGTGCCAGCAGTTACTGGGGCAGGGGGCTTGAGACCCAGTACTTC
TRBD1	TRBV19	-	TRBJ1-5	CASASGTGGLVNQPQHF	TGTGCCAGTGCCTCCGGGACAGGGGGCCTCGTCAATCAGCCCCAGCATTTT
-	TRBV7-6	-	TRBJ1-2	CASSLGEGRSNYGYTF	TGTGCCAGCAGCTTGGGGGAGGGCAGATCTAACTATGGCTACACCTTC
-	TRBV7-2	-	TRBJ1-4	CASSLGRGGEKLFF	TGTGCCAGCAGCTTGGGAAGGGGCGGAGAAAAACTGTTTTTT
-	TRBV6-2/TRBV6-3	few	TRBJ1-5	CASTRIPQGGSNQPQHF	TGTGCCAGCACCCGGATCCCGCAAGGGGGTAGCAATCAGCCCCAGCATTTT
TRBD2	TRBV7-3	many	TRBJ2-3	CASSSLGSGDTDTQYF	TGTGCCAGCAGCTCCTTGGGTAGCGGGGACACAGATACGCAGTATTTT
TRBD1	TRBV7-2	-	TRBJ1-1	CASSLEGATNTEAFF	TGTGCCAGCAGCTTAGAGGGGGCTACAAACACTGAAGCTTTCTTT
-	TRBV15	many	TRBJ2-1	CATSRERTVSNEQFF	TGTGCCACCAGCAGAGAGAGGACAGTCTCCAATGAGCAGTTCTTC
-	TRBV7-8	-	TRBJ2-7	CASSLAFQGKYEQYF	TGTGCCAGCAGCTTAGCGTTTCAGGGAAAGTACGAGCAGTACTTC
-	TRBV9	few	TRBJ2-2	CASSVGVTGELFF	TGTGCCAGCAGCGTTGGGGTCACCGGGGAGCTGTTTTTT
-	TRBV11-2	-	TRBJ2-7	CASRLTGSYEQYF	TGTGCCAGCAGATTGACTGGATCCTACGAGCAGTACTTC
-	TRBV5-1	-	TRBJ1-2	CASSRVGTNYGYTF	TGCGCCAGCAGCCGAGTCGGTACTAACTATGGCTACACCTTC
-	TRBV9	-	TRBJ2-5	CASSASLGGQETQYF	TGTGCCAGCAGCGCCTCTTTGGGCGGGCAAGAGACCCAGTACTTC
TRBD2	TRBV20-1	once	TRBJ2-3	CCALAGAGAHTDTQYF	TGCTGTGCCCTGGCGGGAGCGGGGGCACACACAGATACGCAGTATTTT